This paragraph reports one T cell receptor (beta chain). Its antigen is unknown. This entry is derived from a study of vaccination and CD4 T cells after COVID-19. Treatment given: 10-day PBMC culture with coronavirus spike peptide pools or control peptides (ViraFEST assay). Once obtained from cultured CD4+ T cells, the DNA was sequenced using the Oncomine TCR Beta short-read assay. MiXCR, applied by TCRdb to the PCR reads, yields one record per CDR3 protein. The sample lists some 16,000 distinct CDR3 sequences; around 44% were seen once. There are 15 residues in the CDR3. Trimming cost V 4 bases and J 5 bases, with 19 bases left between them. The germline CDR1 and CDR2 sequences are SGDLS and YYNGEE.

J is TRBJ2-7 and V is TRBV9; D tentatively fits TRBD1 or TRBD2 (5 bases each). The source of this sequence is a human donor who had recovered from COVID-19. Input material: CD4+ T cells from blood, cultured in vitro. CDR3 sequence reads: CASSTRDGFRDEQYF. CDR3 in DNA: TGTGCCAGCAGCACCCGGGACGGTTTTAGGGACGAGCAGTACTTC.